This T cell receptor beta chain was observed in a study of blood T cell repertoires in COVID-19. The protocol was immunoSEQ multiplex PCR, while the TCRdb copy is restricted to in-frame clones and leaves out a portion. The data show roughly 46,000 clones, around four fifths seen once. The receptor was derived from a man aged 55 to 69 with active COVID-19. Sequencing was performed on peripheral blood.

CDR3 in DNA: TGTGCCAGCAGTTCCGGGGACACCTTCTACGAGCAGTACTTC. Its translation: CASSSGDTFYEQYF. V usage is TRBV6-2 or TRBV6-3 and J usage is TRBJ2-7; tentative D call: TRBD1 (6 bases). The CDR3 length is 14 residues. Germline CDR1 MNHEY, CDR2 SVGEGT. V was pared by 4 bases and J by 3 bases, with 13 bases between.